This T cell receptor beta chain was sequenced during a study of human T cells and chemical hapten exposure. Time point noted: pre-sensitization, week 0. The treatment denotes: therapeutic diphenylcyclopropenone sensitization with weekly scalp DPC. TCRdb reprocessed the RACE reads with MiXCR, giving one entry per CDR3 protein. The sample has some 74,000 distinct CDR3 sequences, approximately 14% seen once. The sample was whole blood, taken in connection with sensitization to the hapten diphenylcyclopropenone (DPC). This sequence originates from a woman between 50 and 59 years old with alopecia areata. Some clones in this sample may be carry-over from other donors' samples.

The CDR3 loop is CASSLAAGRQETQYF. DNA of the CDR3: TGTGCCAGCAGCTTAGCGGCAGGGAGACAAGAGACCCAGTACTTC. This rearrangement joins TRBV7-8 to TRBJ2-5; tentatively, D is TRBD1 or TRBD2 (5 bases each). Trimming shortened V by 0 bases and J by 2 bases, and 10 bases separated the two germline ends. CDR3 length equals 15 residues. Per the germline V gene, CDR1 is SGHVS and CDR2 is FQNEAQ.